This T cell receptor (beta chain) is drawn from a study of T cells in tuberculosis. Across the study: T cells were selected with CD1B tetramers loaded with glucose monomycolate.

CDR1 and CDR2 from the germline V gene are SGDLS and YYNGEE. V was clipped by 4 bases and J by 1 base, with 11 bases between them. This CDR3 contains 14 residues. Regarding this clone: Its antigen remains unidentified.

Profiling relied on immunoSEQ multiplex PCR, and the TCRdb table lists in-frame clones only, not all of them. Among 45,000 or so clones listed, 95% were seen once. Whole-study results and caveats: Active tuberculosis patients had shorter CDR3-alpha; the beta difference was nonsignificant. GEM motif frequencies gave approximately 70% accuracy; the GMM repertoire gave roughly 85%.

Latent tuberculosis screening used tuberculin skin test and IGRA at entry. This chain links TRBV9 with TRBJ1-1; the D is unclear. The sample consisted of PBMCs. The clonotype originates from a donor between 10 and 35 years old with latent tuberculosis or without tuberculosis infection. CDR3 DNA sequence: TGTGCCAGCAGCACTGGACGGGGGAACACTGAAGCTTTCTTT. Amino acid sequence: CASSTGRGNTEAFF.